A selection of T cell receptor beta chains follows, all from one sample in a study of T cell responses to AZD1222 COVID-19 vaccine. The repertoire was sequenced with immunoSEQ multiplex PCR; TCRdb's copy has only in-frame clones and lacks some. Seen here are fewer than 120,000 clones, 87% observed once, and the top ten hold about 3%. Here the sequenced sample was peripheral blood, taken on day 0 of AZD1222 vaccination. All receptors derive from an adult in good health. Each CDR3 is given with its conserved first and last residue. Only some rows state a clone size, as once, few, many or a class for expanded clones.

.	TRBV6-4	TRBJ1-2	CASSDSGFAGTNYGYTF
few	TRBV5-1	TRBJ2-1	CASSLEGTGENNEQFF
.	TRBV7-8	TRBJ1-1	CASSPLVGYTEAFF
.	TRBV27	TRBJ1-2	CASSSDTGVGTF
.	TRBV7-9	TRBJ2-1	CASSLARGQTGQFF
.	TRBV5-1	TRBJ2-3	CASSLAPGDTQYF
.	TRBV28	TRBJ1-2	CASSFFDREGGYTF
.	TRBV5-1	TRBJ2-7	CASKISSGYEQYF
once	TRBV25-1	TRBJ1-2	CASSEWGRGGYTF
.	TRBV12-2	TRBJ2-7	CASRSVLDRESYEQYF
.	TRBV19	TRBJ1-5	CASRSTNQPQHF
.	TRBV18	TRBJ1-4	CASSVKQWGSIGEKLFF
.	TRBV9	TRBJ2-5	CASSIRDRGRETQYF
once	TRBV30	TRBJ2-1	CAWSVRDTQFF
.	TRBV16	TRBJ1-3	CASSQSSGALGNTIYF
.	TRBV11-2	TRBJ1-6	CASSSRTGGSSPLHF
few	TRBV5-1	TRBJ2-3	CASSSAAGSGTDTQYF
.	TRBV11-2	TRBJ2-5	CASSLDRVTQYF
.	TRBV10-1	TRBJ2-2	CASSPGQRDRELFF
.	TRBV11-2	TRBJ2-3	CASSLGRSGSGNTQYF
.	TRBV20-1	TRBJ2-1	CSARAPPGQFF
.	TRBV19	TRBJ1-2	CASSTVQGAGGYTF
.	TRBV29-1	TRBJ1-1	CSAAPSGQLSEAFF
.	TRBV25-1	TRBJ2-7	CASSESVGQLVQYF
.	TRBV5-8	TRBJ1-5	CASSFGVNSNQPQHF
.	TRBV9	TRBJ1-2	CASSVGAGVGGYTF
.	TRBV9	TRBJ1-1	CASSVGAGWGTEAFF
.	TRBV5-6	TRBJ2-7	CASSSAGGATYEQYF
.	TRBV19	TRBJ1-5	CASRVTVYSNQPQHF